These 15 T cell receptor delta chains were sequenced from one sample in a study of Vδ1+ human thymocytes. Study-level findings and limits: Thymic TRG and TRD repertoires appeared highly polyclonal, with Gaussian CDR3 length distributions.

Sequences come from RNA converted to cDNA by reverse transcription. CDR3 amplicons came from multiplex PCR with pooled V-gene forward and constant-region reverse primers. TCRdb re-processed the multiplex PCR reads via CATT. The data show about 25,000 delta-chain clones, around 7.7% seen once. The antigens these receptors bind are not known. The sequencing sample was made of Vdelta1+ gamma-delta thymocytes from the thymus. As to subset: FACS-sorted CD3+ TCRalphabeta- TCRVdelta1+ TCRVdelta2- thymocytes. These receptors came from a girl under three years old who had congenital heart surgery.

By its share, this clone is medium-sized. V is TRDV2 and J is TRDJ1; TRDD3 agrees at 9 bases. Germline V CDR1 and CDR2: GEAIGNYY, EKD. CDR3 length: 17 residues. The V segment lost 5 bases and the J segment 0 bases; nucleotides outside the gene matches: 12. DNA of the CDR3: TGTGCCTGTGCTGGGGGATGCCCCGGTCGATACACCGATAAACTCATCTTT. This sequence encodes CACAGGCPGRYTDKLIF.

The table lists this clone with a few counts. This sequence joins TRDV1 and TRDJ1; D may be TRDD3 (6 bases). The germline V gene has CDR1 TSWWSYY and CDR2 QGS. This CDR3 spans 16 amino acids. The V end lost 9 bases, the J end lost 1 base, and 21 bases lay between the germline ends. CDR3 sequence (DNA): TGTGCTCTCTGCCTCCAACGGGGGAACCTCACCGATAAACTCATCTTT. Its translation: CALCLQRGNLTDKLIF.

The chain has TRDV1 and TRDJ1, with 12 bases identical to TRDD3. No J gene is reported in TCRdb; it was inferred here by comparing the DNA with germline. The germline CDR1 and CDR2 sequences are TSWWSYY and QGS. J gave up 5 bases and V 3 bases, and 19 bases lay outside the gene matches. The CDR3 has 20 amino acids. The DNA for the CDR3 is TGTGCTCTTGGGGACGCTTCCGAATGGCTGGGGGATACGAAGAGGGATAAACTCATCTTT. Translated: CALGDASEWLGDTKRDKLIF.

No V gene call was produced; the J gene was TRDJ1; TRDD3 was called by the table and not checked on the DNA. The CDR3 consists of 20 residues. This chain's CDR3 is CALGIHGLPKLGEPTDKLIF. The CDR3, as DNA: TGTGCTCTTGGAATACATGGCCTTCCTAAACTGGGGGAGCCCACCGATAAACTCATCTTT.

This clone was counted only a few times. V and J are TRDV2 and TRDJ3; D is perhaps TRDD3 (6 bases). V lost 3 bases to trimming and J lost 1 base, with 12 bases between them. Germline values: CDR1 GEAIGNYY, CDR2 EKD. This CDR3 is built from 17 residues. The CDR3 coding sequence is TGTGCCTGTGACTTTACTGGGAGATCCTGGGACACCCGACAGATGTTTTTC. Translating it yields CACDFTGRSWDTRQMFF.

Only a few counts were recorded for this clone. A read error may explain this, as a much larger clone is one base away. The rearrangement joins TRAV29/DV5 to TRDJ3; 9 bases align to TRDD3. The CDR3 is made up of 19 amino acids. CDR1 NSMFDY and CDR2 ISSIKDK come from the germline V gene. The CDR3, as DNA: TGTGCGGCCGGGGATACGCAATTTCTTACGACCTGGGACACCCGACAGATGTTTTTC. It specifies CAAGDTQFLTTWDTRQMFF.

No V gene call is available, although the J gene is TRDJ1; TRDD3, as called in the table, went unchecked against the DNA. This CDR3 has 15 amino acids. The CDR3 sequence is CALGEPLLGDGKLIF. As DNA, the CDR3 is TGTGCTCTTGGGGAACCGTTACTGGGGGATGGTAAACTCATCTTT.

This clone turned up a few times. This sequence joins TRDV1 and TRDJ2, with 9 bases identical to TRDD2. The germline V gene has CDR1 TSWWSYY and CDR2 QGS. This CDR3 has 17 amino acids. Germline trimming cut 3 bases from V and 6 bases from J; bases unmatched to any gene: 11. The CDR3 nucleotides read TGTGCTCTTGGGGAGTCCTTCCTACGTCAAGGGGCAGCACAACTCTTCTTT. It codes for CALGESFLRQGAAQLFF.

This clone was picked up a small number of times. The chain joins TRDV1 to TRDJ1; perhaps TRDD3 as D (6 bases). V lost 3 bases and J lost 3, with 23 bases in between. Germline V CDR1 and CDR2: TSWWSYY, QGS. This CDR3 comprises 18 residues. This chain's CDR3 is CALGDTRPGIPVADKLIF. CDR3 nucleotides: TGTGCTCTTGGGGACACTCGACCGGGGATTCCCGTCGCCGATAAACTCATCTTT.

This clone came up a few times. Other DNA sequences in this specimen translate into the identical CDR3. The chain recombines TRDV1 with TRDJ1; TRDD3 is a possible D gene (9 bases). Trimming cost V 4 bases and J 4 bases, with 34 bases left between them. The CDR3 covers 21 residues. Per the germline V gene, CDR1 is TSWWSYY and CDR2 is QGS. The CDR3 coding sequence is TGTGCTCTTGGGGCGAATCTTCCTACCCATGGGGGATATGGTCGTATCGATAAACTCATCTTT. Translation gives CALGANLPTHGGYGRIDKLIF.

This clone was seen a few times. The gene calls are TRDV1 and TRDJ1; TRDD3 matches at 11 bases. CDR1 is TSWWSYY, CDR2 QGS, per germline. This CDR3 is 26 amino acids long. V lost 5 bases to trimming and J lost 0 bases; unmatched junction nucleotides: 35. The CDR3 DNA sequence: TGTGCTCTTGGGAACCCTAACCTACGCTCTGTACTGGGGGATATCGGGCCGAAACCGTACACCGATAAACTCATCTTT. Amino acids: CALGNPNLRSVLGDIGPKPYTDKLIF.

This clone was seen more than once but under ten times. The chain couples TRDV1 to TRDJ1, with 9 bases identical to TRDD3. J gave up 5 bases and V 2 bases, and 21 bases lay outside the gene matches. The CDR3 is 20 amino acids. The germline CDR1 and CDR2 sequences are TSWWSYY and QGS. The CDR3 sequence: CALGEITSNSVGDTRDKLIF. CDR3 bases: TGTGCTCTTGGGGAAATAACATCCAACTCCGTCGGGGATACGCGGGATAAACTCATCTTT.

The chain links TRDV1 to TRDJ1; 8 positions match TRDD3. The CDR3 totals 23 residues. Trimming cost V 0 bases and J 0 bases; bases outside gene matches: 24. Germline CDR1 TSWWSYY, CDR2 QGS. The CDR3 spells CALGELLAIPDTGGHPYTDKLIF. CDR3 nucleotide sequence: TGTGCTCTTGGGGAACTTCTCGCCATTCCGGATACTGGGGGCCACCCGTACACCGATAAACTCATCTTT.

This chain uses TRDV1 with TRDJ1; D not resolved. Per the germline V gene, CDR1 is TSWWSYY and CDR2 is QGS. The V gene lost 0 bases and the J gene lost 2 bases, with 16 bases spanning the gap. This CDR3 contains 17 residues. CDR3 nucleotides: TGTGCTCTTGGGGAACTAGACTCCTCCGGGAGGACCGATAAACTCATCTTT. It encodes CALGELDSSGRTDKLIF.

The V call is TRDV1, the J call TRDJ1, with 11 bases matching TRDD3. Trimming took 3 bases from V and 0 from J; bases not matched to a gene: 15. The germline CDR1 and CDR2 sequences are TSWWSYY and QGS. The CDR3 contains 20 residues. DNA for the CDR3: TGTGCTCTTGGGGACGGGGAGAATGGGGGATACGCTGGGTACACCGATAAACTCATCTTT. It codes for CALGDGENGGYAGYTDKLIF.